One sample yielded the 24 T cell receptor beta chains listed below, sequenced in a study of blood T cell repertoires in COVID-19. Repertoires were generated with immunoSEQ multiplex PCR, while TCRdb's copy carries only in-frame clones and drops some. The sample consists of about 110,000 clones, about 85% of them appearing once. Input material: peripheral blood. The receptors here all came from a human donor in a cohort sampled during active COVID-19.

This chain uses TRBV6-5 with TRBJ2-2, with 8 bases that match TRBD2. V gave up 10 bases and J gave up 0 bases; unmatched junction bases: 7. The germline gives CDR1 MNHEY, CDR2 SVGAGI. CDR3 length: 15 residues. In DNA, the CDR3 is TGTGCCACAACCCGGGGGGGCGCGAACACCGGGGAGCTGTTTTTT. It translates to CATTRGGANTGELFF.

The chain links TRBV6-5 to TRBJ2-7; D remains ambiguous. CDR1 and CDR2 from the germline V gene are MNHEY and SVGAGI. V was trimmed by 4 bases and J by 4 bases, leaving 11 bases between them. This CDR3 is built from 13 residues. CDR3: CASSSRLGYEQYF. The CDR3 DNA follows: TGTGCCAGCAGTTCTCGACTCGGGTACGAGCAGTACTTC.

The chain employs TRBV4-1 and TRBJ2-3; TRBD2 might be the D (6 bases). With 0 bases removed from V and 5 bases from J, the gap between germline ends came to 18 bases. Germline V gene data show CDR1 as MGHRA and CDR2 as YSYEKL. CDR3 length: 17 residues. For the CDR3, the DNA is TGCGCCAGCAGCCAAGATCAGGTGGGAGGAGCCCAAGATACGCAGTATTTT. Translation: CASSQDQVGGAQDTQYF.

V is TRBV7-2 and J is TRBJ1-3; D might be TRBD1 (5 bases). CDR3 size: 14 residues. Trimming cost V 4 bases and J 4 bases, with 11 bases left between them. Germline CDR1 is SGHTA and CDR2 is FQGNSA. CDR3 amino acids: CASSSAGYGNTIYF. The DNA for the CDR3 is TGTGCCAGCAGCTCGGCAGGGTACGGAAACACCATATATTTT.

This chain connects TRBV19 to TRBJ1-5; D gene unclear. The CDR3 runs to 14 residues. With 2 bases removed from V and 2 bases from J, the gap between germline ends came to 7 bases. CDR1 is LNHDA and CDR2 is SQIVND in the germline V gene (reference sequence). The CDR3 reads CASSIRQGNQPQHF. CDR3 coding DNA: TGTGCCAGTAGTATACGGCAGGGCAATCAGCCCCAGCATTTT.

The chain recombines TRBV5-1 with TRBJ2-1; 7 bases agree with TRBD2. The CDR3 is made up of 13 amino acids. Trimming took 5 bases from V and 7 from J; bases not matched to a gene: 6. Germline V lookup: CDR1 SGHRS, CDR2 YFSETQ. The CDR3 DNA is TGCGCCAGCAGTGCCGGGGGGAGGAATGAGCAGTTCTTC. Translating gives CASSAGGRNEQFF.

The genes are TRBV5-6 and TRBJ1-5; 7 nucleotides match TRBD1. The CDR3 sequence is 15 residues long. Germline assignment: CDR1 SGHDT and CDR2 YYEEEE. With 4 bases clipped from V and 7 bases from J, the junction kept 11 bases outside the gene matches. CDR3 in DNA: TGTGCCAGCAGCCTATCTGACAGGGTGACCCAGCCCCAGCATTTT. Its translation: CASSLSDRVTQPQHF. Using reference TRBV5-6 and TRBJ1-5 for the parts outside the CDR3, the full variable domain is DAGVTQSPTHLIKTRGQQVTLRCSPKSGHDTVSWYQQALGQGPQFIFQYYEEEERQRGNFPDRFSGHQFPNYSSELNVNALLLGDSALYLCASSLSDRVTQPQHFGDGTRLSIL.

This chain connects TRBV2 to TRBJ1-1; D remains ambiguous. Trimming removed 5 bases at V and 0 bases at J, with 10 bases between. This CDR3 has 14 residues. CDR1 SNHLY and CDR2 FYNNEI come from the germline V gene. CDR3: CASSKERVNTEAFF. Written as DNA, the CDR3 is TGTGCCAGCAGTAAGGAGCGAGTGAACACTGAAGCTTTCTTT.

The V gene is TRBV27, the J gene TRBJ2-7; no reliable D call. The V end lost 6 bases, the J end lost 4 bases, and 7 bases lay between the germline ends. The CDR3 totals 11 residues. Germline V CDR1 and CDR2: MNHEY, SMNVEV (reference sequence). CDR3 protein: CASRNNYEQYF. Here the CDR3 DNA reads TGTGCCAGCAGGAACAATTACGAGCAGTACTTC.

The chain combines TRBV19 with TRBJ2-6; D might be TRBD2 (6 bases). Per the germline V gene, CDR1 is LNHDA and CDR2 is SQIVND (reference sequence). V was pared by 7 bases and J by 3 bases, with 13 bases between. The CDR3 length is 15 residues. The CDR3 is CASIPSVDGANVLTF. The CDR3 nucleotides read TGTGCCAGTATCCCTAGCGTAGATGGGGCCAACGTCCTGACTTTC.

This clone was observed once. The rearrangement joins TRBV29-1 to TRBJ2-1; tentatively, D is TRBD1 (5 bases). The CDR3 totals 14 residues. V gave up 7 bases and J gave up 5 bases, with 18 bases separating them. Germline V gene lookup returns CDR1 SQVTM and CDR2 ANQGSEA. CDR3 sequence: CSAKQVYVDNEQFF. In DNA form, the CDR3 reads TGCAGCGCCAAACAGGTTTATGTCGACAATGAGCAGTTCTTC.

The J gene is TRBJ1-2, the V gene TRBV6-5, with 7 bases lining up with TRBD1. The CDR3 is made up of 13 amino acids. The germline CDR1 and CDR2 sequences are MNHEY and SVGAGI. Losses at the gene ends were 6 bases for V and 7 bases for J; bases not matched to a gene: 8. The CDR3 DNA reads as TGTGCCAGCAGCCCGACAGGGACTGCTGGCTACACCTTC. Encoded protein: CASSPTGTAGYTF.

This rearrangement joins TRBV6-5 to TRBJ2-5, with TRBD2 as a possible D gene (5 bases). Trimming pared 6 bases from V and 5 bases from J, leaving 13 bases between. Germline V gene data show CDR1 as MNHEY and CDR2 as SVGAGI. The CDR3 is made up of 13 amino acids. As DNA, the CDR3 is TGTGCCAGCAGGATATGGGGAGAGGAGACCCAGTACTTC. Its translation: CASRIWGEETQYF.

The gene calls are TRBV4-2 and TRBJ2-2, with 10 bases lining up with TRBD1. The V segment lost 0 bases and the J segment 7 bases; nucleotides outside the gene matches: 2. Germline V lookup: CDR1 LGHNA, CDR2 YNFKEQ. This CDR3 has 15 amino acids. CDR3 nucleotides: TGTGCCAGCAGCCAAGAGGGGACAGGGGTCGGGGAGCTGTTTTTT. This gives the protein CASSQEGTGVGELFF.

This chain uses TRBV28 with TRBJ1-5, with 9 bases identical to TRBD1. From germline, CDR1 is MDHEN and CDR2 SYDVKM. The CDR3 covers 15 residues. Unmatched junction bases numbered 4, after V lost 2 bases and J lost 5 bases. CDR3 residues: CASSLRQGGYQPQHF. The CDR3 region has the DNA TGTGCCAGCAGTTTAAGACAGGGGGGTTATCAGCCCCAGCATTTT.

This sequence joins TRBV11-2 and TRBJ2-5, with TRBD1 as a possible D gene (5 bases). The CDR3 is 14 residues long. Germline-derived CDR1 and CDR2 are SGHAT and FQNNGV. Deletions cut 5 bases from V and 3 bases from J, with 13 bases between. For the CDR3, the DNA is TGTGCCAGCAGCAAGGGGCAGGGAAAAGAGACCCAGTACTTC. Translating gives CASSKGQGKETQYF.

The chain has TRBV30 and TRBJ2-1; 7 bases map to TRBD1. The trim removed 2 bases at V and 4 bases at J, leaving 8 bases unmatched. This CDR3 spans 15 amino acids. Germline V CDR1 and CDR2: GTSNPN, SVGIG (reference sequence). The CDR3 DNA follows: TGTGCCTGGAGTACCGACAGGGTTCGTTACAATGAGCAGTTCTTC. This translates into CAWSTDRVRYNEQFF.

The chain uses TRBV4-1 and TRBJ2-3, with 9 bases fitting TRBD2. The trim removed 0 bases at V and 2 bases at J, leaving 6 bases unmatched. The CDR3 has 17 amino acids. CDR1 MGHRA and CDR2 YSYEKL come from the germline V gene. CDR3 sequence reads: CASSQDSLAGFTDTQYF. DNA of the CDR3: TGCGCCAGCAGCCAAGATAGCCTAGCGGGGTTCACAGATACGCAGTATTTT.

V usage is TRBV9 and J usage is TRBJ1-1; a weak D match, TRBD1 (6 bases). This CDR3 is built from 15 residues. V dropped 3 bases and J dropped 1 base, with 13 bases sitting between them. CDR1 SGDLS and CDR2 YYNGEE come from the germline V gene. The CDR3: CASSAGGGRNTEAFF. CDR3 DNA: TGTGCCAGCAGCGCGGGGGGCGGCCGGAACACTGAAGCTTTCTTT.

The chain is built from TRBV5-1 and TRBJ1-2; 7 bases match TRBD1. The CDR3 has 15 residues. With V trimmed by 3 bases and J by 4 bases, 9 bases remained unmatched. The V gene's germline CDR1 is SGHRS and CDR2 YFSETQ. In DNA form, the CDR3 reads TGCGCCAGCAGCTCCACCAGACAGGGTGCCTATGGCTACACCTTC. It specifies CASSSTRQGAYGYTF. The entire variable domain, with the rest obtained from reference TRBV5-1 and TRBJ1-2, is as follows: KAGVTQTPRYLIKTRGQQVTLSCSPISGHRSVSWYQQTPGQGLQFLFEYFSETQRNKGNFPGRFSGRQFSNSRSEMNVSTLELGDSALYLCASSSTRQGAYGYTFGSGTRLTVV.

The rearrangement links TRBV28 to TRBJ2-5; D is possibly TRBD1 (5 bases). This CDR3 is built from 14 residues. V lost 6 bases, J lost 4 bases, and 15 bases lay in between. CDR1 is MDHEN and CDR2 is SYDVKM in the germline V gene. DNA of the CDR3: TGTGCCAGCAGCCGTAGGGGATTCGGAGAGACCCAGTACTTC. It codes for CASSRRGFGETQYF. Full variable domain (rest looked up from reference TRBV28 and TRBJ2-5): DVKVTQSSRYLVKRTGEKVFLECVQDMDHENMFWYRQDPGLGLRLIYFSYDVKMKEKGDIPEGYSVSREKKERFSLILESASTNQTSMYLCASSRRGFGETQYFGPGTRLLVL.

The rearrangement links TRBV6-5 to TRBJ1-2; weak D call: TRBD1 (5 bases). The germline V gene encodes CDR1 MNHEY and CDR2 SVGAGI. The CDR3 is made up of 15 amino acids. The V gene lost 0 bases and the J gene lost 0 bases, with 8 bases spanning the gap. The CDR3 coding sequence is TGTGCCAGCAGTTACTCCTACAGGTCTAACTATGGCTACACCTTC. Translation: CASSYSYRSNYGYTF.

This clone showed up just once. This chain links TRBV6-5 with TRBJ2-1, with a weak D call TRBD2 (6 bases). This CDR3 is 13 amino acids long. Deletions cut 4 bases from V and 13 bases from J, with 17 bases between. CDR1 is MNHEY, CDR2 SVGAGI, per germline. The CDR3 DNA sequence: TGTGCCAGCAGTTCTCTGGTTCGGGAGTTACAGTTCTTC. As protein: CASSSLVRELQFF.

The chain couples TRBV2 to TRBJ1-2; no clear D. CDR1 and CDR2 (germline): SNHLY, FYNNEI. With 7 bases removed from V and 8 bases from J, the gap between germline ends came to 17 bases. CDR3 length equals 13 residues. CDR3 residues: CASIKGGLFGYTF. DNA of the CDR3: TGTGCCAGCATAAAGGGTGGACTATTCGGCTACACCTTC.